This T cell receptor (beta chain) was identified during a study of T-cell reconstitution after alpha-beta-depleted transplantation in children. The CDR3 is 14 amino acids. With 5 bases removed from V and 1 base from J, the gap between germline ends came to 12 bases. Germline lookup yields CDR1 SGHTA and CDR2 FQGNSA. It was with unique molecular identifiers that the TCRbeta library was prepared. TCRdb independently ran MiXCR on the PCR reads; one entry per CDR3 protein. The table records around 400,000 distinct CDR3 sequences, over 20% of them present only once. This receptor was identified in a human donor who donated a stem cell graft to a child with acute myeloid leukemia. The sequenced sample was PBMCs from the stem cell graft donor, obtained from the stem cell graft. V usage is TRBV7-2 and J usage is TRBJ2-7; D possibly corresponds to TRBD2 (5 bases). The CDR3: CASSPSRTSYEQYF. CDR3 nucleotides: TGTGCCAGCAGCCCCTCTAGGACTTCCTACGAGCAGTACTTC.